These T cell receptor beta chains were read from a single sample in a study of blood T cells in healthy people across ages. From the 5' RACE reads, TCRdb called clonotypes with MiXCR, one entry per CDR3 protein. The profile shows under 2 million distinct CDR3 sequences, roughly a third of them singletons. The sample consisted of blood. These receptors were obtained from a woman aged 25 to 45 in good health. Each CDR3 is given with its conserved first and last residue. The order of the fields is V gene, CDR3 length, J gene, D gene, clone size, CDR3 DNA, CDR3 protein. D genes are given only for firm matches. Rows may omit the clone size; those that give it use once, few, many or a size class.

V gene: TRBV30; CDR3 length: 16; J gene: TRBJ1-5; D gene: NA; clone size: NA; CDR3 DNA: TGTGCCTGGAGTGTAAATTCTTTGAGGGCGCATCAGCCCCAGCATTTT; CDR3 protein: CAWSVNSLRAHQPQHF
V gene: TRBV20-1; CDR3 length: 15; J gene: TRBJ1-4; D gene: TRBD1; clone size: NA; CDR3 DNA: TGCAGTGCTAGAGCCCTGACAGGGGGCAGTGAAAAACGGTTTTTT; CDR3 protein: CSARALTGGSEKRFF
V gene: TRBV27; CDR3 length: 15; J gene: TRBJ1-2; D gene: TRBD1; clone size: NA; CDR3 DNA: TGTGCCAGCAGTTCGGGACAGGGGGATCTCTATGGCTACACCTTC; CDR3 protein: CASSSGQGDLYGYTF
V gene: TRBV7-9; CDR3 length: 15; J gene: TRBJ2-3; D gene: NA; clone size: few; CDR3 DNA: TGTGCCAGCAGCTTTGACAGTCCTAGCACAGATACGCAGTATTTT; CDR3 protein: CASSFDSPSTDTQYF
V gene: TRBV4-1; CDR3 length: 18; J gene: TRBJ2-1; D gene: TRBD2; clone size: NA; CDR3 DNA: TGCGCCAGCAGCCAAGCGAGGGTCGTACTAGCGGACGACAATGAGCAGTTCTTC; CDR3 protein: CASSQARVVLADDNEQFF
V gene: TRBV4-1; CDR3 length: 18; J gene: TRBJ1-1; D gene: NA; clone size: once; CDR3 DNA: TGCGCCAGCAGCCAAGAGGTTCGGGGTAGGGCTGGGTACACTGAAGCTTTCTTT; CDR3 protein: CASSQEVRGRAGYTEAFF
V gene: TRBV6-6; CDR3 length: 14; J gene: TRBJ1-2; D gene: TRBD1; clone size: NA; CDR3 DNA: TGTGCCAGCAGTTACAAGACAGGGGGCGGAGGCTACACCTTC; CDR3 protein: CASSYKTGGGGYTF
V gene: TRBV27; CDR3 length: 14; J gene: TRBJ2-7; D gene: NA; clone size: NA; CDR3 DNA: TGTGCCAGCAGTTTGGGCATAACCCCCTACGAGCAGTACTTC; CDR3 protein: CASSLGITPYEQYF
V gene: TRBV4-1; CDR3 length: 16; J gene: TRBJ1-6; D gene: NA; clone size: few; CDR3 DNA: TGCGCCAGCAGGAACCCCGGGAAGCTCTATAATTCACCCCTCCACTTT; CDR3 protein: CASRNPGKLYNSPLHF
V gene: TRBV5-1; CDR3 length: 14; J gene: TRBJ2-3; D gene: TRBD2; clone size: NA; CDR3 DNA: TGCGCCAGCAGCTGGGAGGGAATGGCAGATACGCAGTATTTT; CDR3 protein: CASSWEGMADTQYF
V gene: TRBV29-1; CDR3 length: 16; J gene: TRBJ2-1; D gene: TRBD2; clone size: few; CDR3 DNA: TGCAGCGTTGAAGGGGTCCTAGCGGGGACCTACAATGAGCAGTTCTTC; CDR3 protein: CSVEGVLAGTYNEQFF
V gene: TRBV7-9; CDR3 length: 14; J gene: TRBJ1-1; D gene: NA; clone size: NA; CDR3 DNA: TGTGCCAGCGGCAAGCAGGGTTCGAACACTGAAGCTTTCTTT; CDR3 protein: CASGKQGSNTEAFF
V gene: TRBV27; CDR3 length: 16; J gene: TRBJ2-3; D gene: NA; clone size: NA; CDR3 DNA: TGTGCCAGCAGTTTAAGTTCTAGTTTCAACACAGATACGCAGTATTTT; CDR3 protein: CASSLSSSFNTDTQYF
V gene: TRBV5-6; CDR3 length: 14; J gene: TRBJ1-2; D gene: TRBD1; clone size: NA; CDR3 DNA: TGTGCCAGCAGCATTCGACAGGGATTCTATGGCTACACCTTC; CDR3 protein: CASSIRQGFYGYTF
V gene: TRBV11-1; CDR3 length: 15; J gene: TRBJ2-7; D gene: NA; clone size: once; CDR3 DNA: TGTGCCAGCAGCATAAGGACGGGAGCCAGCTACGAGCAGTACTTC; CDR3 protein: CASSIRTGASYEQYF
V gene: TRBV2; CDR3 length: 14; J gene: TRBJ2-1; D gene: TRBD2; clone size: NA; CDR3 DNA: TGTGCCAGCAGTGTTCTAGCGGGAGCCAATGAGCAGTTCTTC; CDR3 protein: CASSVLAGANEQFF
V gene: TRBV20-1; CDR3 length: 13; J gene: TRBJ1-4; D gene: NA; clone size: NA; CDR3 DNA: TGCAGTGCTTTCTCTCCAAGGGAGGAAAAACTGTTTTTT; CDR3 protein: CSAFSPREEKLFF
V gene: TRBV4-2; CDR3 length: 15; J gene: TRBJ1-2; D gene: NA; clone size: once; CDR3 DNA: TGTGCCAGCACCTATCTGGGGGATTGGAACTATGGCTACACCTTC; CDR3 protein: CASTYLGDWNYGYTF
V gene: TRBV18; CDR3 length: 16; J gene: TRBJ1-2; D gene: NA; clone size: NA; CDR3 DNA: TGTGCCAGCTCACCGAGGAATGGAGGGGTTGTCTATGGCTACACCTTC; CDR3 protein: CASSPRNGGVVYGYTF
V gene: TRBV6-5; CDR3 length: 8; J gene: TRBJ2-5; D gene: NA; clone size: few; CDR3 DNA: TGTGCCCATCGGGAGCAGTACTTC; CDR3 protein: CAHREQYF
V gene: TRBV11-1; CDR3 length: 15; J gene: TRBJ2-7; D gene: NA; clone size: many; CDR3 DNA: TGTGCCAGCAGCAAAGGGACGTCGGGCTCCTACGAGCAGTACTTC; CDR3 protein: CASSKGTSGSYEQYF
V gene: TRBV10-3; CDR3 length: 15; J gene: TRBJ2-1; D gene: NA; clone size: NA; CDR3 DNA: TGTGCCACCAATGGGGTGGGGGTCTCCTACAATGAGCAGTTCTTC; CDR3 protein: CATNGVGVSYNEQFF
V gene: TRBV4-2; CDR3 length: 16; J gene: TRBJ1-6; D gene: NA; clone size: few; CDR3 DNA: TGTGCCAGCAGCCAAGAACCCAGGGGATTGTTTTCACCCCTCCACTTT; CDR3 protein: CASSQEPRGLFSPLHF
V gene: TRBV5-5; CDR3 length: 15; J gene: TRBJ2-7; D gene: NA; clone size: NA; CDR3 DNA: TGTGCCAGCAGCTTGGCCGATGCCAGGGGTAACGAGCAGTACTTC; CDR3 protein: CASSLADARGNEQYF
V gene: TRBV12-3/TRBV12-4; CDR3 length: 18; J gene: TRBJ1-1; D gene: NA; clone size: NA; CDR3 DNA: TGTGCCAGCAGTTTTATCCCACCCGCAGGGACACCGAACACTGAAGCTTTCTTT; CDR3 protein: CASSFIPPAGTPNTEAFF
V gene: TRBV7-9; CDR3 length: 16; J gene: TRBJ2-1; D gene: TRBD2; clone size: few; CDR3 DNA: TGTGCCAGCAGCGCCCTCGGGGCGGGAGTGTACAATGAGCAGTTCTTC; CDR3 protein: CASSALGAGVYNEQFF
V gene: TRBV6-1; CDR3 length: 15; J gene: TRBJ2-5; D gene: TRBD2; clone size: NA; CDR3 DNA: TGTGCCAGCAGTGAAGCGGGAGGGCCAACGGAGACCCAGTACTTC; CDR3 protein: CASSEAGGPTETQYF
V gene: TRBV5-1; CDR3 length: 15; J gene: TRBJ2-2; D gene: NA; clone size: few; CDR3 DNA: TGCGCCAGCAGCTTGGACGGGAGAGGGGCCGGGGAGCTGTTTTTT; CDR3 protein: CASSLDGRGAGELFF
V gene: TRBV28; CDR3 length: 16; J gene: TRBJ1-5; D gene: TRBD1; clone size: few; CDR3 DNA: TGTGCCAGCAGTTTAGCGGCAGGGGGGGAGAATCAGCCCCAGCATTTT; CDR3 protein: CASSLAAGGENQPQHF
V gene: TRBV30; CDR3 length: 13; J gene: TRBJ2-7; D gene: NA; clone size: few; CDR3 DNA: TGTGCCTGGACCGGGACTGCTACCTACGAGCAGTACTTC; CDR3 protein: CAWTGTATYEQYF